A single sample is the source of the 2 T cell receptor beta chains below, sequenced in a study of OX40 agonist ivuxolimab in advanced cancers. Generated by immunoSEQ multiplex PCR, the TCRdb table keeps only in-frame clones and is missing some. The sample shows over 75,000 clones, approximately 94% of them seen only once. The sequences come from CD4+ or CD8+ T cells sorted from blood, collected in a trial of the OX40 agonist ivuxolimab. All receptors derive from an adult with an advanced solid tumor such as melanoma, head and neck, liver or kidney cancer.

The J gene is TRBJ1-2, the V gene TRBV12-5; no clear D. V was shortened by 1 base and J by 4 bases, with 10 bases between the two germline ends. Germline-derived CDR1 and CDR2 are LGHNT and FRNRAP. The CDR3 consists of 14 residues. The CDR3 DNA follows: TGTGCTAGTGGTTTGGGGAGTGGGGTCTATGGCTACACCTTC. It yields the protein CASGLGSGVYGYTF.

V usage is TRBV27 and J usage is TRBJ2-1; 8 bases fit TRBD2. CDR1 is MNHEY and CDR2 is SMNVEV in the germline V gene (reference sequence). The CDR3 is 13 amino acids. J gave up 5 bases and V 10 bases, and 7 bases lay outside the gene matches. This chain's CDR3 is CATGTRGDNEQFF. The CDR3, as DNA: TGTGCCACAGGGACTAGAGGGGACAATGAGCAGTTCTTC.